This T cell receptor beta chain was retrieved from a study of T cell clonality in common variable immunodeficiency. Regarding the study as a whole: CVID subjects shared fewer TCRbeta clones than healthy controls did. Compared with healthy controls, CVID subjects showed increased TCRbeta clonality, mostly in about a third.

Most patients and controls had Caucasian heritage. This clone showed up many times. Its antigen is not identified. The read is 3 residues too short to cover the CDR3 end, so that end is filled in from the germline J gene. CVID and control samples used equivalent genomic DNA input. Clones were read by immunoSEQ multiplex PCR, and TCRdb kept only the in-frame ones, dropping some. The sample is made up of roughly 51,000 clones, none counted only once. The CDR3 runs to 14 residues. The V end lost 2 bases, the J end lost 7 bases, and 14 bases lay between the germline ends. CDR1 and CDR2 from the germline V gene are ENHRY and SYGVKD.

V and J are TRBV10-3 and TRBJ1-2; no clear D. Sequenced sample: peripheral blood mononuclear cells. This TCR came from a person aged 18 to 75 in good health. The CDR3 spells CAISEALGSGGYTF. Incomplete CDR3 DNA: TGTGCCATCAGTGAGGCACTCGGATCGGGTGGC.